This note documents a single T cell receptor (beta chain) sequence. Germline V lookup: CDR1 SGDLS, CDR2 YYNGEE. The CDR3 loop spans 15 amino acids. V was trimmed by 0 bases and J by 4 bases, leaving 11 bases between them. This record comes from a study of T cell responses to AZD1222 COVID-19 vaccine. Generated by immunoSEQ multiplex PCR, the TCRdb table keeps only in-frame clones and is missing some. This table holds around 72,000 clones, roughly four fifths found once. Sequencing used peripheral blood, obtained on day 0 of AZD1222 vaccination. The TCR was taken from an adult in good health. This chain joins TRBV9 and TRBJ2-1; D remains unclear. The CDR3 DNA reads as TGTGCCAGCAGCGTAGAGGGCAGAAAATACAATGAGCAGTTCTTC. Its translation: CASSVEGRKYNEQFF.